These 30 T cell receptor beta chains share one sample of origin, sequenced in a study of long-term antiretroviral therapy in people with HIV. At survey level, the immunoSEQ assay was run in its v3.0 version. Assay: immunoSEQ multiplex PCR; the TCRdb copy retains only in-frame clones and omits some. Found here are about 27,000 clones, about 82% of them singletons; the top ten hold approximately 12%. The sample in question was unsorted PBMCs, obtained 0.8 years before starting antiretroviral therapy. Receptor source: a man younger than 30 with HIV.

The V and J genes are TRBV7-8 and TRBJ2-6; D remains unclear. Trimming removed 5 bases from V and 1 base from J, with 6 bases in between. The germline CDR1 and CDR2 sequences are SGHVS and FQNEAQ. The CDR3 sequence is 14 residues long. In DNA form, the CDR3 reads TGTGCCAGCAGCAGGGCGTCTGGGGCCAACGTCCTGACTTTC. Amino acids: CASSRASGANVLTF.

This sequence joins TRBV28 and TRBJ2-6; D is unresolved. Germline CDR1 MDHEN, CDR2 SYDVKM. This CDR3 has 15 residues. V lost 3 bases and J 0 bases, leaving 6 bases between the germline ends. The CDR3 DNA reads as TGTGCCAGCAGTTTTTCGATCTCTGGGGCCAACGTCCTGACTTTC. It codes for CASSFSISGANVLTF.

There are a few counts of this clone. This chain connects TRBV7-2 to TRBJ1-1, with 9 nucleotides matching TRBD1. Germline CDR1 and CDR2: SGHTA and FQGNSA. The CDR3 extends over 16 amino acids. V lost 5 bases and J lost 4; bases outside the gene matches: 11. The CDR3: CASSPTGGAGSTEAFF. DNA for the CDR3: TGTGCCAGCAGCCCTACAGGGGGCGCAGGGAGCACTGAAGCTTTCTTT.

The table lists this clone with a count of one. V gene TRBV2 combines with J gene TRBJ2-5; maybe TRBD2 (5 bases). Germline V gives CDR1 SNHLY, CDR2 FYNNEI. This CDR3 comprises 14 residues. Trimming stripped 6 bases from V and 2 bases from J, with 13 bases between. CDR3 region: CASRPPDLQETQYF. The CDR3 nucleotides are TGTGCCAGCAGGCCACCGGACTTACAAGAGACCCAGTACTTC. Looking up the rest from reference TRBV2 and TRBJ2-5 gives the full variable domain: EPEVTQTPSHQVTQMGQEVILRCVPISNHLYFYWYRQILGQKVEFLVSFYNNEISEKSEIFDDQFSVERPDGSNFTLKIRSTKLEDSAMYFCASRPPDLQETQYFGPGTRLLVL.

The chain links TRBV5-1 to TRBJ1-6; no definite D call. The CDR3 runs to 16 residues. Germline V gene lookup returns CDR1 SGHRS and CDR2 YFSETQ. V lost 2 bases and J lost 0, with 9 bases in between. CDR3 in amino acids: CASSFGESSYNSPLHF. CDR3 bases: TGCGCCAGCAGCTTTGGGGAGAGCTCCTATAATTCACCCCTCCACTTT.

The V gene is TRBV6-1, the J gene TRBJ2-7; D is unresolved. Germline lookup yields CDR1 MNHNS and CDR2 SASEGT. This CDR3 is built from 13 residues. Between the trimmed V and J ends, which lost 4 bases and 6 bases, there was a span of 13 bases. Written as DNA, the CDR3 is TGTGCCAGCAGTGTCTACTATCCGGGCGAGCAGTACTTC. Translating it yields CASSVYYPGEQYF.

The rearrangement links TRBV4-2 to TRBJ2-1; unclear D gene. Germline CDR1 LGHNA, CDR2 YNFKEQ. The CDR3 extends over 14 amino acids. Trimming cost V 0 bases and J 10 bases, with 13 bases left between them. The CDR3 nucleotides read TGTGCCAGCAGCCAAGAATTAGGGCCCAAAGAGCAGTTCTTC. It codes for CASSQELGPKEQFF.

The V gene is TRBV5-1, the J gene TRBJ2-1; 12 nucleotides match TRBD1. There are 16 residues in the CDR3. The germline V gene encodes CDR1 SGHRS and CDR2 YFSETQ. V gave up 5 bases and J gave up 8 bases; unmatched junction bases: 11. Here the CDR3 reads CASRGPGQGAPDEQFF. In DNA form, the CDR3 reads TGCGCCAGCAGAGGTCCGGGACAGGGGGCGCCGGATGAGCAGTTCTTC.

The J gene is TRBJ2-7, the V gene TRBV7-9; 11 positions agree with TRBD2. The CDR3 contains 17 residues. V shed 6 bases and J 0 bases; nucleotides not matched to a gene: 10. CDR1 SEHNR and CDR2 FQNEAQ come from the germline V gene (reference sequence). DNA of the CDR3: TGTGCCAGCAGTCCAACTAGCGGGGGCCATAGCTCCTACGAGCAGTACTTC. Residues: CASSPTSGGHSSYEQYF.

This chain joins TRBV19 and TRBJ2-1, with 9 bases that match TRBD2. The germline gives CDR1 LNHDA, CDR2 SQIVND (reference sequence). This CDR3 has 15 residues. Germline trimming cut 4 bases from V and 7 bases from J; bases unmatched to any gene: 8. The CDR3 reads CASSTQGLAKNEQFF. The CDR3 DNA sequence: TGTGCCAGTAGTACCCAGGGACTAGCCAAGAATGAGCAGTTCTTC.

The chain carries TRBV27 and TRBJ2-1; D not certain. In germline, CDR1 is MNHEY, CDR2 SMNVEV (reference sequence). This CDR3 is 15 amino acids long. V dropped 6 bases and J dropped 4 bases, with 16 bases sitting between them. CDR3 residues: CASSPLSARYNEQFF. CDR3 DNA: TGTGCCAGCAGCCCATTGAGCGCCCGGTACAATGAGCAGTTCTTC.

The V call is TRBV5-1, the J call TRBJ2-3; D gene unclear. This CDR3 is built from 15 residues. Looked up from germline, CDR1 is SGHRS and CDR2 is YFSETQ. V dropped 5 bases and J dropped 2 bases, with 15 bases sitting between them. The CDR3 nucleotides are TGCGCCAGCAGGCGGCAGCCATATGACACAGATACGCAGTATTTT. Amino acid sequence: CASRRQPYDTDTQYF.

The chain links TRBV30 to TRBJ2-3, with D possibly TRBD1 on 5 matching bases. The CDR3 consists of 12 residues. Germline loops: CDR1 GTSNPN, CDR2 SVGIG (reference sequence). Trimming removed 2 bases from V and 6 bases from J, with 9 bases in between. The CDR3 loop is CAWSPNRDTQYF. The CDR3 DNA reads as TGTGCCTGGAGTCCCAACAGGGATACGCAGTATTTT.

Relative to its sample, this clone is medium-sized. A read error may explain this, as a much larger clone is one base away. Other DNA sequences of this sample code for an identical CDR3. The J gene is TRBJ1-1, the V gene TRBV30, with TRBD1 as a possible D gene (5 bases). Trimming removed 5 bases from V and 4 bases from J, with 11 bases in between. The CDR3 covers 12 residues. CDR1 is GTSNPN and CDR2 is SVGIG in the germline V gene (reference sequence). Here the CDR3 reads CAWGAGFTEAFF. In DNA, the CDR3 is TGTGCCTGGGGGGCGGGTTTCACTGAAGCTTTCTTT.

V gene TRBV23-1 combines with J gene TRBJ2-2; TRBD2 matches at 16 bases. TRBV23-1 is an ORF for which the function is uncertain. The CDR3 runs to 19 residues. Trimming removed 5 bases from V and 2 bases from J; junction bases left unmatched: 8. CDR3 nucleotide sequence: TGCGCCAGCAGTGTCCCGGGACTAGCGGGAGGGCCCAACACCGGGGAGCTGTTTTTT. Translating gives CASSVPGLAGGPNTGELFF.

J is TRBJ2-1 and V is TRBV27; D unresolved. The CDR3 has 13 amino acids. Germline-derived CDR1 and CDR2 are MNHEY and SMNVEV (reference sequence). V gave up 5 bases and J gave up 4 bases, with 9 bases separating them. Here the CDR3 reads CASSPSRYNEQFF. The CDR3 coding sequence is TGTGCCAGCAGTCCGTCCCGATACAATGAGCAGTTCTTC.

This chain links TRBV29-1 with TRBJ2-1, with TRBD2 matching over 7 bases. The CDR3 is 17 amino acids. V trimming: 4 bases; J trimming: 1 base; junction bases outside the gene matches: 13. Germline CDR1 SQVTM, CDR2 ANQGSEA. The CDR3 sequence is CSVAGEGRTRSYNEQFF. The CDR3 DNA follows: TGCAGCGTTGCCGGGGAGGGCAGGACTAGATCCTACAATGAGCAGTTCTTC.

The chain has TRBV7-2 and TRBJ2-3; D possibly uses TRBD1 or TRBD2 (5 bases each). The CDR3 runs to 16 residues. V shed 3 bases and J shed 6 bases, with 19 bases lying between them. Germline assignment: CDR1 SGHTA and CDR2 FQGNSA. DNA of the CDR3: TGTGCCAGCAGCTTTAAGCGGAAGGGACCTCGGGATACGCAGTATTTT. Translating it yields CASSFKRKGPRDTQYF.

The CDR3 bases are TGTGCCAGCAGCCCCGGCAGGGTCCCCTACGAGCAGTACTTC. Residues: CASSPGRVPYEQYF. The V and J genes are TRBV7-2 and TRBJ2-7; the D gene is possibly TRBD1 (5 bases). Germline V gene lookup returns CDR1 SGHTA and CDR2 FQGNSA. The ends were cut back, 5 bases at V and 2 bases at J, with 13 bases in the middle. The CDR3 consists of 14 residues.

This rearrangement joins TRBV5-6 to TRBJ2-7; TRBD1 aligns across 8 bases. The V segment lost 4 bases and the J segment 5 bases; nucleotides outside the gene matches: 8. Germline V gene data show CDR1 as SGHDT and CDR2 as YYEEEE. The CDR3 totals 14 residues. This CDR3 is CASSAYMTGDEQYF. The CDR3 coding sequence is TGTGCCAGCAGCGCATATATGACAGGGGACGAGCAGTACTTC.

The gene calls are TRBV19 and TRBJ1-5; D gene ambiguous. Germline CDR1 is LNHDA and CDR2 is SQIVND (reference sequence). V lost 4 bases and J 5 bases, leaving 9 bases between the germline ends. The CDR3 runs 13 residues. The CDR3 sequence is CASSKEKDQPQHF. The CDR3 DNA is TGTGCCAGTAGTAAGGAGAAGGATCAGCCCCAGCATTTT.

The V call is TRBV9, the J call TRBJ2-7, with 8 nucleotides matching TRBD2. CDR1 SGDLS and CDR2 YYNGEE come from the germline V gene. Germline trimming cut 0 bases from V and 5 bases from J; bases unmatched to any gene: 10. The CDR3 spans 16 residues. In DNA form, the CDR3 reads TGTGCCAGCAGCGTAGGGACTAGCTTATCAGCCCACGAGCAGTACTTC. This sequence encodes CASSVGTSLSAHEQYF.

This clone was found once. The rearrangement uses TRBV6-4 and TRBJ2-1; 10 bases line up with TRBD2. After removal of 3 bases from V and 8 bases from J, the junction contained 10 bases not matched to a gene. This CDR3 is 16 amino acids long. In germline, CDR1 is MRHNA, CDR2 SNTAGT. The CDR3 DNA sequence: TGTGCCAGCAGTGAAGTGAGCGGGGGGGCCGCCGATGAGCAGTTCTTC. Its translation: CASSEVSGGAADEQFF.

Here the CDR3 reads CASTGGIQRPTGELFF. The CDR3 bases are TGCGCCAGCACAGGGGGGATACAGAGGCCCACCGGGGAGCTGTTTTTT. This chain connects TRBV10-1 to TRBJ2-2; the D gene is possibly TRBD1 (7 bases). The V gene lost 7 bases and the J gene lost 4 bases, with 19 bases spanning the gap. The CDR3 length is 16 residues. The germline V gene has CDR1 WNHNN and CDR2 SYGVQD (reference sequence).

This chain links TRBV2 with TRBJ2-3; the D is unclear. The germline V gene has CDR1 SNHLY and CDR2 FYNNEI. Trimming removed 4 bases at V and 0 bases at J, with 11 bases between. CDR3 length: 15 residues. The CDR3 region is CASSAGSHSTDTQYF. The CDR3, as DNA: TGTGCCAGCAGTGCTGGATCCCATAGCACAGATACGCAGTATTTT.

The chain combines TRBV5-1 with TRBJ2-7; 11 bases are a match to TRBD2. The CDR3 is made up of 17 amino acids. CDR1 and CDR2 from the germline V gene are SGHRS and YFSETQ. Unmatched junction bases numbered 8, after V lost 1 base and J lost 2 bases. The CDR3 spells CASSLTSGSLTTYEQYF. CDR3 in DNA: TGCGCCAGCAGCTTGACTAGCGGGAGCTTAACCACCTACGAGCAGTACTTC.

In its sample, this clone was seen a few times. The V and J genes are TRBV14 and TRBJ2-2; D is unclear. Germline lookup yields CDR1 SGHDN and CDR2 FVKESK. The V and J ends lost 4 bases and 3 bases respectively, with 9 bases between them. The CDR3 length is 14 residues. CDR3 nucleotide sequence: TGTGCCAGCAGCCTCCGTTGGGACACCGGGGAGCTGTTTTTT. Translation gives CASSLRWDTGELFF.

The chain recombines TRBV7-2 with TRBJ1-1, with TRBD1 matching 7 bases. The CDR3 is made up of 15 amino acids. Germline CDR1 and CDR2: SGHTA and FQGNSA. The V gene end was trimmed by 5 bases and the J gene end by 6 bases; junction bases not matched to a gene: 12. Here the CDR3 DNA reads TGTGCCAGCAGCCCACCGACAGGGCGATTTTCTGAAGCTTTCTTT. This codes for CASSPPTGRFSEAFF.

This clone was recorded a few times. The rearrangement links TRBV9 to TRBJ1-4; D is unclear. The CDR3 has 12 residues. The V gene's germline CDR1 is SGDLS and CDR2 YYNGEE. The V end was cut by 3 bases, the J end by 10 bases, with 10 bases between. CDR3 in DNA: TGTGCCAGCAGCGCGGCGGACGGAAAACTGTTTTTT. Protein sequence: CASSAADGKLFF. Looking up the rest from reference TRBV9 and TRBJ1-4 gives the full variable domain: DSGVTQTPKHLITATGQRVTLRCSPRSGDLSVYWYQQSLDQGLQFLIQYYNGEERAKGNILERFSAQQFPDLHSELNLSSLELGDSALYFCASSAADGKLFFGSGTQLSVL.

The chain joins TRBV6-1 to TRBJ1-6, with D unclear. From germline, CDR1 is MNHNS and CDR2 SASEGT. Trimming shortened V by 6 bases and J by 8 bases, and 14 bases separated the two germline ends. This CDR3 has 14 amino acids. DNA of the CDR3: TGTGCCAGCAGGGATACAAACTTGGATTCACCCCTCCACTTT. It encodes CASRDTNLDSPLHF.